The entry below gives a single TCR beta chain sequence along with its context. The sample is drawn from a study of blood T cell repertoires in COVID-19. Turning to the study itself: T cells, B-cell-depleted T cells, or PBMCs supplied cDNA or gDNA.

CDR3 size: 12 residues. Germline lookup yields CDR1 MNHEY and CDR2 SVGEGT. V shed 6 bases, J shed 7 bases, and the junction held 5 bases outside the gene matches. TCRdb's table, derived via immunoSEQ multiplex PCR, lists solely in-frame clones and lacks some. The table includes about 98,000 clones, approximately 79% detected once. The sequence came from a man aged 65 to 79 with active or convalescent COVID-19. V gene TRBV6-2 or TRBV6-3 combines with J gene TRBJ1-2, with 7 nucleotides matching TRBD1. The sample comprised peripheral blood. The chain's CDR3 is CASSLQGLGYTF. In DNA, the CDR3 is TGTGCCAGCAGCCTACAGGGGCTTGGCTACACCTTC.